This T cell receptor beta chain was obtained from a study of T cell repertoires in aging, cancer and after chemotherapy. Rearranged V-D-J TRB sequences were amplified with a mixed TRB-A/B primer pool. TCRdb called the multiplex PCR reads again in MiXCR, with one record for every CDR3 protein. The profile covers 9,500 to 15,000 distinct CDR3 sequences, with under 35% appearing a single time and about a tenth taken by the ten largest. By frequency in the sample, this clonotype is medium-sized (0.01 to 0.1%). Antigen unknown. Trimming took 7 bases from V and 5 from J; bases not matched to a gene: 11. The germline CDR1 and CDR2 sequences are SQVTM and ANQGSEA. CDR3 size: 14 residues. Amplification of TCR beta used genomic DNA extracted from peripheral blood. The study's findings and limits: No conclusions about immunological memory after chemotherapy can be drawn from the repertoire data.

Sequencing was done on a sample of blood. This chain joins TRBV29-1 and TRBJ2-4; 7 nucleotides match TRBD1. The sequence was obtained from a human donor in good health. The donor label of this sample is uncertain. The CDR3 coding sequence is TGCAGCGCTAGGACAGGAGCGACCGAAAACATTCAGTACTTC. It codes for CSARTGATENIQYF.